The 3 T cell receptor beta chains below were found in one sample sequenced in a study. Each CDR3 protein is one row after TCRdb ran MiXCR on the 5' RACE reads. Of about 12,000 distinct CDR3 sequences listed, about 51% were seen once; the top ten hold about 12%. Cells sorted as Tregs were CD4+, CD25+ and CD127-/low. The sample taken for sequencing was tumor-infiltrating Tregs sorted from the breast tumor. Receptor source: a female donor with breast cancer.

The genes are TRBV6-6 and TRBJ2-1; 8 bases fit TRBD1. The CDR3 runs 14 residues. The V and J ends lost 5 bases and 6 bases, in that order; junction bases with no gene match: 6. Germline V CDR1 and CDR2: MNHNY, SVGAGI (reference sequence). For the CDR3, the DNA is TGTGCCAGCAGTCCACAGGGACAGGCCAATGAGCAGTTCTTC. It translates to CASSPQGQANEQFF.

The V call is TRBV7-9, the J call TRBJ2-1; tentatively, D is TRBD2 (5 bases). The CDR3 extends over 13 amino acids. The germline V gene has CDR1 SEHNR and CDR2 FQNEAQ (reference sequence). Trimming removed 8 bases at V and 5 bases at J, with 13 bases between. The CDR3 DNA reads TGTGCCAGCGCACCGCGGCGGGACAATGAGCAGTTCTTC. Translation gives CASAPRRDNEQFF.

As DNA, the CDR3 is TGCGCCAGCAGCCAAGCCTCAGGGGGGATCCAAGAGACCCAGTACGTC. Translation: CASSQASGGIQETQYV. The V call is TRBV4-3, the J call TRBJ2-7; D might be TRBD1 (7 bases). The CDR3 is 16 residues long. CDR1 and CDR2 from the germline V gene are LGHNA and YSLEER. Trimming stripped 1 base from V and 10 bases from J, with 23 bases between.